This T cell receptor beta chain was obtained from a study of T cells after yellow fever vaccination. Study-level findings and limits: Reappearance after the booster was observed for most primary-vaccination clones (about 96% CD4, just over 85% CD8). Among all clonotypes, a small share was observed in both CD4 and CD8 compartments. Highly abundant clonotypes carried over from the bulk population could end up in FACS-sorted repertoires as contaminants.

This clonotype was picked up many times. Its antigen remains unknown. The CDR3 has 17 residues. Per germline, CDR1 SEHNR and CDR2 FQNEAQ (reference sequence). The J segment lost 4 bases and the V segment lost 5 bases, leaving 8 bases of the junction unmatched. TCRdb reprocessed the 5' RACE reads with MiXCR, giving one entry per CDR3 protein. This table has some 350,000 distinct CDR3 sequences, 8% to 10% appearing once. The chain couples TRBV7-9 to TRBJ2-3; 14 bases align to TRBD2. The receptor comes from a man between 18 and 35 years old who received the YFV17D yellow fever vaccine. The source was PBMCs, collected on the day of the first yellow fever vaccination. The CDR3 bases are TGTGCCAGCAGCCAAAGCGGGACTAGCGGGGGTGCAGATACGCAGTATTTT. Protein product: CASSQSGTSGGADTQYF.